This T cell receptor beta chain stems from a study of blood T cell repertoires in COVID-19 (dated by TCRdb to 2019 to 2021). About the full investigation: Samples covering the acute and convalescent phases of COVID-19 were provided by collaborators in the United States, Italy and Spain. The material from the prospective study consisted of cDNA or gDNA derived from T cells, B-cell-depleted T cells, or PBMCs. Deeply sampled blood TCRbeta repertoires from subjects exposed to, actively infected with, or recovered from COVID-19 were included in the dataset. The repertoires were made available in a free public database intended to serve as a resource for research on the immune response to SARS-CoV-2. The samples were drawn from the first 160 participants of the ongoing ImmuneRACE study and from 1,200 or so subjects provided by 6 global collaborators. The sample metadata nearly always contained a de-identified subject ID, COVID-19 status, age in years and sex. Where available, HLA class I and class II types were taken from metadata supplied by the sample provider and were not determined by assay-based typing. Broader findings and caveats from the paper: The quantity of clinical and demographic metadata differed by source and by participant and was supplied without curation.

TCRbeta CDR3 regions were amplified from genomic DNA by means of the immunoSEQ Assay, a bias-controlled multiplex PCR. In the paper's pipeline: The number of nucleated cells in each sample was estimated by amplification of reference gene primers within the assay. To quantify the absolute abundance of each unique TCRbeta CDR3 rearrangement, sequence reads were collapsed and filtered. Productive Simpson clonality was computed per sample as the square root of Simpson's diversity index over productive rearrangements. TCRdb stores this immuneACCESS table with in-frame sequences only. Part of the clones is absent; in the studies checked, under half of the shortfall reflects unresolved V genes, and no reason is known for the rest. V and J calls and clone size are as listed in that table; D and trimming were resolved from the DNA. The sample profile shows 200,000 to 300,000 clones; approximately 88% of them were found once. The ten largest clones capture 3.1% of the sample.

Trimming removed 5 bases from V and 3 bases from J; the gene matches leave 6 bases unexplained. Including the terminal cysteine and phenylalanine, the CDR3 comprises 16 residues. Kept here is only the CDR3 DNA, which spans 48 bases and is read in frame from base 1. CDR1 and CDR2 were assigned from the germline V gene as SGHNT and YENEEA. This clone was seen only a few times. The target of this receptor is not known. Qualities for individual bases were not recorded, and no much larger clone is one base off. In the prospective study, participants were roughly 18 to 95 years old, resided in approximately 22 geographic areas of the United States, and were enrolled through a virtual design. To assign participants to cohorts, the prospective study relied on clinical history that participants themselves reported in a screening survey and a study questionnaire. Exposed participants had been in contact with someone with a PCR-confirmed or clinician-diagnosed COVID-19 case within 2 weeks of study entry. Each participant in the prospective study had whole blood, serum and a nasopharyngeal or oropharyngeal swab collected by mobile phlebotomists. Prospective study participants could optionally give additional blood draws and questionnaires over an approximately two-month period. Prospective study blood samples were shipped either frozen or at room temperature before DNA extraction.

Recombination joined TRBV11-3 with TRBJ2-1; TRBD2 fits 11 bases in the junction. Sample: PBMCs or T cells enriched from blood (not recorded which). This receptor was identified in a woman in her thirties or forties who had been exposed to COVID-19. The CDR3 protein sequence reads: CASSPRLAGNYNEQFF. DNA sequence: TGTGCCAGCAGCCCACGACTAGCGGGGAACTACAATGAGCAGTTCTTC.